This record concerns one T cell receptor (beta chain) sequence. Its antigen is unidentified. This CDR3 contains 12 residues. The J segment lost 6 bases and the V segment lost 6 bases, leaving 0 bases of the junction unmatched. Germline V gene lookup returns CDR1 WSHSY and CDR2 SAAADI. The record originates from a study of cytomegalovirus exposure and HLA in healthy donors. A multiplex PCR was run with 60 Vbeta primers and 13 Jbeta primers. TCRdb's table, derived via immunoSEQ multiplex PCR, lists solely in-frame clones and lacks some. The sample carries approximately 100,000 clones, more than 70% recorded once. The study's findings and limits: As a later analysis showed, a missense DCLRE1C variant was linked to trimming of TCR beta V- and J-genes. Most of the TCR beta V segments (in an earlier analysis) were productive either about 87% or about 30% of the time. It was reported in a later analysis that an Asian-associated ancestry cluster showed fewer N-insertions than the 666-donor mean. Reportedly, TCR beta sequences accurately predicted HLA-A and HLA-B alleles in most subjects.

Sequencing was performed on PBMCs. The TCR comes from a man aged 18 to 29 in good health and CMV-seropositive. The rearrangement links TRBV10-2 to TRBJ1-4; 8 nucleotides line up with TRBD1. CDR3 sequence (DNA): TGCGCCAGCAGGGACAGGGATGAAAAACTGTTTTTT. This sequence encodes CASRDRDEKLFF.